The clone carrying this T cell receptor (beta chain) was seen more than once but under ten times. The read finishes 3 residues shy of the CDR3 end, and the germline J gene is used to complete it. Produced via immunoSEQ multiplex PCR; TCRdb's table is partial and in-frame only. The sample contains approximately 60,000 clones, none of them singletons. The sample comes from a study of T cell clonality in common variable immunodeficiency. In germline, CDR1 is LNHDA, CDR2 SQIVND (reference sequence). The CDR3 extends over 15 amino acids. The sample taken for sequencing was peripheral blood mononuclear cells. The chain links TRBV19 to TRBJ1-2, with D maybe TRBD1 (5 bases). The sequence was obtained from a person between 18 and 69 years old in good health. CDR3 loop: CASSQSGGVYNDYTF. The covered CDR3 bases are TGTGCCAGTAGTCAAAGCGGGGGGGTATACAATGAC.